Listed here are 5 T cell receptor beta chains from one sample, sequenced in a study of T cell repertoires in cytomegalovirus infection. TCRdb itself ran the reads through MiXCR, one entry per CDR3 protein. The data contain about 260,000 distinct CDR3 sequences, approximately 8.3% of them singletons. Source material: PBMCs. These receptors originate from a human donor in good health (CMV status not recorded). Some clones in this sample may be carry-over from other donors' samples.

The sample holds many counts of this clonotype. The genes are TRBV7-8 and TRBJ1-6; D is perhaps TRBD1 (5 bases). CDR3 size: 15 residues. V was clipped by 0 bases and J by 9 bases, with 12 bases between them. Germline V CDR1 and CDR2: SGHVS, FQNEAQ. The CDR3 sequence is CASSLAGEWGSPLHF. For the CDR3, the DNA is TGTGCCAGCAGCTTAGCAGGGGAGTGGGGTTCACCCCTCCACTTT.

This clonotype has a count of ten or more. This sequence joins TRBV6-1 and TRBJ2-5; D gene uncertain. CDR1 and CDR2 from the germline V gene are MNHNS and SASEGT. This CDR3 has 16 residues. The ends were cut back, 2 bases at V and 1 base at J, with 14 bases in the middle. The CDR3 reads CASSEHPRATQETQYF. The CDR3 nucleotides read TGTGCCAGCAGTGAACACCCTCGAGCTACCCAAGAGACCCAGTACTTC.

This clonotype was observed a handful of times. The genes are TRBV11-3 and TRBJ2-1, with 7 nucleotides matching TRBD2. Germline V CDR1 and CDR2: SGHNT, YENEEA. This CDR3 has 16 residues. Trimming cost V 0 bases and J 2 bases; bases outside gene matches: 4. CDR3 sequence (DNA): TGTGCCAGCAGCTTAGATAGGGCGGGGGCCTACAATGAGCAGTTCTTC. Encoded protein: CASSLDRAGAYNEQFF.

The sample holds many counts of this clonotype. The CDR3 nucleotides read TGTGCCAGCAGCCCCGGGGGGGGACAGGGCGATGAAAAACTGTTTTTT. It specifies CASSPGGGQGDEKLFF. The chain links TRBV11-3 to TRBJ1-4; 9 bases align to TRBD1. CDR1 and CDR2 (germline): SGHNT, YENEEA. V lost 5 bases to trimming and J lost 6 bases; unmatched junction nucleotides: 10. CDR3 length: 16 residues.

The chain is built from TRBV12-3 or TRBV12-4 and TRBJ2-6; the match to TRBD1 covers 8 bases. The CDR3 spans 17 residues. Trimming at V came to 3 bases and at J to 2 bases, leaving 6 bases not matched to a gene. The CDR3 DNA reads TGTGCCAGCAGTTTTAGTCAGGGGGCAGCTGGGGCCAACGTCCTGACTTTC. Amino acids: CASSFSQGAAGANVLTF.